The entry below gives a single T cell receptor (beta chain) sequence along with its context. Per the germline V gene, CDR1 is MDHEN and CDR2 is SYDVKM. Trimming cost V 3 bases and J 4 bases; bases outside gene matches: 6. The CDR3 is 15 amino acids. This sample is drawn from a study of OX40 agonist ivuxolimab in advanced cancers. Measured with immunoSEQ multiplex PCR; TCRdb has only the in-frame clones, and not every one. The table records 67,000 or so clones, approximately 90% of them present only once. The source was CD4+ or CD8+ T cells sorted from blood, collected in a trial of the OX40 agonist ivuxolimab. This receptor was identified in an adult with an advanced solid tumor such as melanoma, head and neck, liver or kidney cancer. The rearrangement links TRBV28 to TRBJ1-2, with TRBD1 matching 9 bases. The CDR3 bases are TGTGCCAGCAGTTTTACAGGGGGCTCGAGCTATGGCTACACCTTC. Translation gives CASSFTGGSSYGYTF.